The 5 T cell receptor beta chains below all came from one sample that was sequenced in a study of patients and donors after allogeneic stem cell transplantation (dated by TCRdb to the early 2020s). The library came from RT-PCR. Instrument on record: NextSeq 550. TCRdb handled the public reads itself, with Q25 trimming in fastp and clone calling in MiXCR, and kept productive beta chains. A single entry per CDR3 protein holds the most common genes and DNA from its merged rows. In all, the sample holds about 40,000 distinct CDR3 sequences, and roughly 30% of those were seen once. The ten largest clones add up to 72% of the sample. Source material: blood, either unsorted or a sorted T cell fraction (not recorded which). These receptors were collected from a human donor who was either an allogeneic HSCT recipient or a stem cell or donor lymphocyte infusion donor (not recorded which). It is not recorded whose cells these are; they may come from a transplant donor.

The CDR3 sequence: CASSTRGGGNEQFF. For the CDR3, the DNA is TGTGCCAGCAGCACAAGGGGGGGAGGCAATGAGCAGTTCTTC. V gene TRBV6-2 or TRBV6-3 combines with J gene TRBJ2-1; D perhaps matches TRBD2 (7 bases). The CDR3 has 14 residues. Germline CDR1 reads MNHEY; CDR2 reads SVGEGT. V lost 6 bases to trimming and J lost 6 bases, with 15 bases between them.

This clonotype was counted many times. The chain joins TRBV5-1 to TRBJ1-2; D is uncertain. The CDR3 runs 16 residues. V lost 0 bases, J lost 4 bases, and 16 bases lay in between. The V gene's germline CDR1 is SGHRS and CDR2 YFSETQ. The DNA for the CDR3 is TGCGCCAGCAGCTTGGTTCCTTCTTCAGGAGGCTATGGCTACACCTTC. Translated: CASSLVPSSGGYGYTF.

The chain carries TRBV4-3 and TRBJ2-4, with D possibly being TRBD1 or TRBD2 (5 bases each). Germline V gene data show CDR1 as LGHNA and CDR2 as YSLEER. This CDR3 is 16 amino acids long. V was trimmed by 8 bases and J by 2 bases, leaving 19 bases between them. CDR3 coding DNA: TGCGCCAGCTCCTCGGTGGGACGTTACTCCAAAAACATTCAGTACTTC. Protein sequence: CASSSVGRYSKNIQYF.

The count of this clonotype is one. The chain has TRBV5-1 and TRBJ1-2, with 7 bases fitting TRBD1. CDR1 and CDR2 (germline): SGHRS, YFSETQ. Germline trimming cut 0 bases from V and 2 bases from J; bases unmatched to any gene: 4. This CDR3 has 15 amino acids. CDR3 DNA sequence: TGCGCCAGCAGCTTGGGGGACAGAGAGAACTATGGCTACACCTTC. Its translation is CASSLGDRENYGYTF. The full variable domain, completed using reference TRBV5-1 and TRBJ1-2, is KAGVTQTPRYLIKTRGQQVTLSCSPISGHRSVSWYQQTPGQGLQFLFEYFSETQRNKGNFPGRFSGRQFSNSRSEMNVSTLELGDSALYLCASSLGDRENYGYTFGSGTRLTVV.

V and J are TRBV11-2 and TRBJ1-1; D is unclear. Germline V gives CDR1 SGHAT, CDR2 FQNNGV. Between the trimmed V and J ends, which lost 1 base and 4 bases, there was a span of 7 bases. The CDR3 loop spans 13 amino acids. CDR3 DNA sequence: TGTGCCAGCAGCTTAGTGGGGAGCACTGAAGCTTTCTTT. As protein: CASSLVGSTEAFF.